The 29 T cell receptor beta chains presented below share a single source sample, sequenced in a study of T cell repertoires in cytomegalovirus infection. TCRdb re-derived calls from the reads in MiXCR, one entry per CDR3 protein. The repertoire holds about 530,000 distinct CDR3 sequences, approximately 25% seen once, with less than 15% in the top ten. Specimen: PBMCs. Receptors were obtained from a human donor in good health (CMV status not recorded). Some clones in this sample may be carry-over from other donors' samples.

The J gene is TRBJ2-7, the V gene TRBV5-6, with 14 bases lining up with TRBD2. The CDR3 loop spans 14 amino acids. Trimming at V came to 5 bases and at J to 10 bases, leaving 8 bases not matched to a gene. Germline loops: CDR1 SGHDT, CDR2 YYEEEE. CDR3 region: CASSLGTSGSSQYF. Here the CDR3 DNA reads TGTGCCAGCAGTCTCGGGACTAGCGGGAGTAGTCAGTACTTC.

This clonotype was seen a handful of times. This chain joins TRBV18 and TRBJ2-3; no reliable D call. The CDR3 has 16 residues. Per the germline V gene, CDR1 is KGHSH and CDR2 is LQKENI. Deletions cut 5 bases from V and 0 bases from J, with 15 bases between. The CDR3 nucleotides are TGTGCCAGCTCATCCCAGACTGGATCGAGCACAGATACGCAGTATTTT. Translated: CASSSQTGSSTDTQYF.

The chain combines TRBV11-2 with TRBJ2-1; maybe TRBD2 (6 bases). This CDR3 is built from 15 residues. CDR1 is SGHAT and CDR2 is FQNNGV in the germline V gene. V gave up 2 bases and J gave up 5 bases, with 13 bases separating them. CDR3 sequence (DNA): TGTGCCAGCAGCTTATGGGGCGGGGCGGACAATGAGCAGTTCTTC. It translates to CASSLWGGADNEQFF.

This clonotype appeared a few times. The V call is TRBV7-2, the J call TRBJ1-5; D is undetermined. From germline, CDR1 is SGHTA and CDR2 FQGNSA. The V end was cut by 5 bases, the J end by 5 bases, with 16 bases between. The CDR3 extends over 15 amino acids. The CDR3 DNA reads as TGTGCCAGCAGCGCCAATTCCCTTACCTATCAGCCCCAGCATTTT. It encodes CASSANSLTYQPQHF.

This clonotype was recorded a few times. The V and J genes are TRBV19 and TRBJ1-6; TRBD1 agrees at 7 bases. J gave up 0 bases and V 10 bases, and 9 bases lay outside the gene matches. The CDR3 sequence is 16 residues long. Looked up from germline, CDR1 is LNHDA and CDR2 is SQIVND (reference sequence). CDR3 protein: CATSGQHNSYNSPLHF. CDR3 nucleotides: TGTGCCACCTCGGGACAGCATAACTCCTATAATTCACCCCTCCACTTT.

V gene TRBV7-8 combines with J gene TRBJ1-6; weak D call: TRBD1 (6 bases). CDR3 length: 14 amino acids. CDR1 is SGHVS and CDR2 is FQNEAQ in the germline V gene. Trimming cost V 7 bases and J 8 bases, with 15 bases left between them. The CDR3 DNA sequence: TGTGCCAGCACAACCGGGGGCGCGTATTCACCCCTCCACTTT. Translation gives CASTTGGAYSPLHF.

The chain combines TRBV7-9 with TRBJ1-1, with 8 bases aligning to TRBD1. Germline assignment: CDR1 SEHNR and CDR2 FQNEAQ (reference sequence). This CDR3 contains 17 residues. Germline trimming cut 7 bases from V and 3 bases from J; bases unmatched to any gene: 16. CDR3 amino acids: CASTKIQGAWSDTEAFF. In DNA, the CDR3 is TGTGCCAGCACCAAAATTCAGGGGGCTTGGTCGGACACTGAAGCTTTCTTT.

This clonotype has a single count. The chain joins TRBV12-3 or TRBV12-4 to TRBJ1-1; the D gene is possibly TRBD1 (5 bases). This CDR3 is built from 12 residues. V was cut by 6 bases and J by 8 bases, with 13 bases left in between. CDR3 in amino acids: CASSTGGLEAFF. CDR3 nucleotides: TGTGCCAGCAGCACAGGCGGGCTAGAAGCTTTCTTT.

The rearrangement links TRBV28 to TRBJ1-1, with TRBD1 matching 7 bases. Trimming took 5 bases from V and 5 from J; bases not matched to a gene: 11. Germline CDR1 and CDR2: MDHEN and SYDVKM. The CDR3 is made up of 15 amino acids. The CDR3 is CASSEGARRETEAFF. CDR3 DNA: TGTGCCAGCAGTGAGGGGGCTAGACGGGAAACTGAAGCTTTCTTT.

This clonotype was found a few times. The CDR3 coding sequence is TGTGCCACCAGTGATCCGCGGACTAGCGGGAGGGCCAGCGAGCAGTTCTTC. Protein sequence: CATSDPRTSGRASEQFF. The chain combines TRBV24-1 with TRBJ2-1, with 15 positions matching TRBD2. The CDR3 is 17 amino acids. Germline trimming cut 3 bases from V and 10 bases from J; bases unmatched to any gene: 9. Germline V gene sequence: CDR1 KGHDR, CDR2 SFDVKD.

This clonotype was seen a few times. The chain employs TRBV6-2 or TRBV6-3 and TRBJ2-7; 9 bases are a match to TRBD2. The junction had 11 bases not matched to a gene; V was cut back by 2 bases and J by 3 bases. Germline-derived CDR1 and CDR2 are MNHEY and SVGEGT. CDR3 length: 17 amino acids. The CDR3 loop reads CASSYQAGGLEIYEQYF. The CDR3 DNA sequence: TGTGCCAGCAGTTACCAAGCGGGAGGCCTCGAGATCTACGAGCAGTACTTC.

The genes are TRBV6-1 and TRBJ2-5, with TRBD2 identical over 9 bases. The CDR3 consists of 17 residues. CDR1 is MNHNS and CDR2 is SASEGT in the germline V gene. J gave up 5 bases and V 5 bases, and 15 bases lay outside the gene matches. The CDR3 is CASSRLASGLAWETQYF. The CDR3 DNA reads as TGTGCCAGCAGTCGACTCGCCTCGGGACTAGCATGGGAGACCCAGTACTTC.

This chain connects TRBV28 to TRBJ2-1; 13 nucleotides align to TRBD2. Trimming took 5 bases from V and 7 from J; bases not matched to a gene: 20. The germline gives CDR1 MDHEN, CDR2 SYDVKM. The CDR3 covers 20 residues. CDR3 sequence reads: CASSPLTGLAGAVRGNEQFF. The CDR3 region has the DNA TGTGCCAGCAGTCCACTAACCGGACTAGCGGGAGCGGTACGGGGTAATGAGCAGTTCTTC. Combining the CDR3 with reference TRBV28 and TRBJ2-1 gives the whole variable domain DVKVTQSSRYLVKRTGEKVFLECVQDMDHENMFWYRQDPGLGLRLIYFSYDVKMKEKGDIPEGYSVSREKKERFSLILESASTNQTSMYLCASSPLTGLAGAVRGNEQFFGPGTRLTVL.

The chain is built from TRBV3-1 and TRBJ2-1, with unresolved D. This CDR3 spans 14 amino acids. Germline loops: CDR1 LGHDT, CDR2 YNNKEL (reference sequence). Between the trimmed V and J ends, which lost 3 bases and 9 bases, there was a span of 15 bases. This CDR3 is CASSHLTAQGEQFF. The CDR3 nucleotides read TGTGCCAGCAGCCACCTGACCGCGCAAGGTGAGCAGTTCTTC.

This clonotype has only a few counts. The chain links TRBV24-1 to TRBJ2-2; no clear D gene. The germline V gene encodes CDR1 KGHDR and CDR2 SFDVKD. V shed 7 bases and J shed 3 bases, with 8 bases lying between them. The CDR3 sequence is 13 residues long. The chain's CDR3 is CATSRADTGELFF. The DNA for the CDR3 is TGTGCCACCAGCCGGGCCGACACCGGGGAGCTGTTTTTT.

The chain recombines TRBV7-9 with TRBJ2-1; 7 bases agree with TRBD2. J gave up 1 base and V 4 bases, and 10 bases lay outside the gene matches. This CDR3 is 17 amino acids long. Germline V gene lookup returns CDR1 SEHNR and CDR2 FQNEAQ (reference sequence). The CDR3 reads CASSSPGRETSYNEQFF. CDR3 nucleotides: TGTGCCAGCAGCTCCCCCGGGCGGGAGACATCCTACAATGAGCAGTTCTTC.

This clonotype was counted a few times. The chain has TRBV7-8 and TRBJ2-5, with D perhaps TRBD1 or TRBD2 (5 bases each). V was trimmed by 1 base and J by 5 bases, leaving 14 bases between them. Per the germline V gene, CDR1 is SGHVS and CDR2 is FQNEAQ. The CDR3 contains 15 residues. The CDR3 reads CASSLEGFPGETQYF. CDR3 coding DNA: TGTGCCAGCAGCTTAGAGGGGTTCCCGGGGGAGACCCAGTACTTC.

DNA of the CDR3: TGTGCCAGCAGCTTAGGCCCTAGCGGGAGTAGGGATGAGCAGTTCTTC. Encoded protein: CASSLGPSGSRDEQFF. This chain links TRBV13 with TRBJ2-1, with 10 bases identical to TRBD2. Germline loops: CDR1 PRHDT, CDR2 FYEKMQ (reference sequence). Trimming cost V 0 bases and J 8 bases; bases outside gene matches: 7. The CDR3 has 16 residues.

This clonotype was detected a few times. The V call is TRBV20-1, the J call TRBJ2-1; 12 nucleotides align to TRBD2. CDR1 is DFQATT, CDR2 SNEGSKA, per germline (reference sequence). With 2 bases clipped from V and 8 bases from J, the junction kept 4 bases outside the gene matches. This CDR3 is 14 amino acids long. CDR3 sequence reads: CSARRTSGNYEQFF. In DNA, the CDR3 is TGCAGTGCTAGAAGGACTAGCGGGAACTATGAGCAGTTCTTC.

This clonotype appeared a few times. This chain uses TRBV7-6 with TRBJ2-3, with D maybe TRBD2 (6 bases). Deletions cut 4 bases from V and 0 bases from J, with 11 bases between. The germline V gene has CDR1 SGHVS and CDR2 FNYEAQ. There are 15 residues in the CDR3. The CDR3 loop is CASSSYGTSTDTQYF. The CDR3 bases are TGTGCCAGCAGCTCATATGGGACTAGCACAGATACGCAGTATTTT.

A single count supports this clonotype. CDR3: CASSQPRASSGNTIYF. The CDR3 DNA reads TGCGCCAGCAGCCAACCAAGGGCCAGCTCTGGAAACACCATATATTTT. This chain links TRBV4-1 with TRBJ1-3; D call uncertain. CDR3 length: 16 amino acids. Trimming removed 2 bases from V and 0 bases from J, with 11 bases in between. The germline CDR1 and CDR2 sequences are MGHRA and YSYEKL.

This clonotype was seen repeatedly, ten times or more. V gene TRBV7-8 combines with J gene TRBJ2-1; possibly TRBD2 for D (6 bases). The CDR3 spans 15 residues. V was shortened by 5 bases and J by 10 bases, with 21 bases between the two germline ends. CDR1 SGHVS and CDR2 FQNEAQ come from the germline V gene. Here the CDR3 DNA reads TGTGCCAGCAGCCCAAGGAGGGACTTTCTCTTAGAGCAGTTCTTC. It yields the protein CASSPRRDFLLEQFF.

CDR3 nucleotide sequence: TGTGCCACCAGTGATTTGCACGCGGGATCAAGAGGAGATACGCAGTATTTT. Its translation: CATSDLHAGSRGDTQYF. This chain links TRBV24-1 with TRBJ2-3; a weak D match, TRBD2 (6 bases). This CDR3 has 17 residues. Germline CDR1 reads KGHDR; CDR2 reads SFDVKD. V was shortened by 0 bases and J by 5 bases, with 17 bases between the two germline ends.

The chain recombines TRBV10-3 with TRBJ2-1, with 14 positions matching TRBD2. CDR3 length equals 16 residues. Germline CDR1 and CDR2: ENHRY and SYGVKD. The J segment lost 7 bases and the V segment lost 0 bases, leaving 2 bases of the junction unmatched. CDR3 residues: CAISESGLAGVNEQFF. As DNA, the CDR3 is TGTGCCATCAGTGAGTCGGGACTAGCGGGAGTAAATGAGCAGTTCTTC.

The chain recombines TRBV6-6 with TRBJ1-2, with no clear D. Germline CDR1 and CDR2: MNHNY and SVGAGI (reference sequence). The V end was cut by 5 bases, the J end by 6 bases, with 19 bases between. The CDR3 spans 15 residues. CDR3: CASSQVPPQRDGYTF. Here the CDR3 DNA reads TGTGCCAGCAGTCAAGTTCCCCCCCAGAGGGATGGCTACACCTTC.

The V call is TRBV19, the J call TRBJ2-7; a weak D match, TRBD2 (6 bases). CDR1 is LNHDA, CDR2 SQIVND, per germline (reference sequence). CDR3 length equals 15 residues. Deletions cut 7 bases from V and 2 bases from J, with 18 bases between. The CDR3 is CASKTSIGSAYEQYF. The CDR3, as DNA: TGTGCCAGTAAAACCTCTATCGGGAGCGCCTACGAGCAGTACTTC.

This clonotype was observed a handful of times. This chain links TRBV6-8 with TRBJ1-6; 8 bases align to TRBD1. From germline, CDR1 is MNHGY and CDR2 SAAAGT. The ends lost 4 bases at V and 13 bases at J; junction bases unmatched: 3. The CDR3 contains 12 residues. CDR3: CASSLQGGPLHF. CDR3 DNA sequence: TGTGCCAGCAGTTTACAGGGGGGGCCCCTCCACTTT.

This clonotype is a singleton in its sample. J is TRBJ2-7 and V is TRBV20-1; a possible D gene is TRBD1 (5 bases). Germline-derived CDR1 and CDR2 are DFQATT and SNEGSKA (reference sequence). The CDR3 extends over 12 amino acids. Deletions cut 1 base from V and 5 bases from J, with 9 bases between. CDR3 DNA sequence: TGCAGTGCTAGAGGGGGCAGGGACGAGCAGTACTTC. Amino acids: CSARGGRDEQYF.

With regard to this clonotype: A clone one base away is much larger, so this may be a read error. V usage is TRBV6-1 and J usage is TRBJ2-1; D assignment may be TRBD1 or TRBD2 (5 bases each). Germline lookup yields CDR1 MNHNS and CDR2 SASEGT. The CDR3 length is 17 residues. As DNA, the CDR3 is TGTGCCAGCACGGTCTCGAAGGGGCGGGCCTCCTACAGTGAGCAGTTCTTC. Protein: CASTVSKGRASYSEQFF.